The T cell receptor (beta chain) under discussion was sequenced for a study of Ad26.COV2.S vaccination and SARS-CoV-2 variants. Study overall: The trial was COV1001 and the donor's arm was Ad26.COV2.S.

TCRdb's table, derived via immunoSEQ multiplex PCR, lists solely in-frame clones and lacks some. The top ten hold roughly 13% of the sample, which has some 480,000 clones, around nine tenths seen once. Treatment given: approximately 18 received Ad26.COV2.S at low or high dose, single or two shots; a few received placebo; per-sample allocation not given. Following the first vaccine or placebo injection, samples were taken on day 63. The CDR3 covers 15 residues. V trimming: 0 bases; J trimming: 5 bases; junction bases outside the gene matches: 4. Germline CDR1 SGHRS, CDR2 YFSETQ. This rearrangement joins TRBV5-1 to TRBJ1-1, with TRBD1 identical over 10 bases. The TCR sequence derives from a person aged 18-60 years who received the Ad26.COV2.S COVID-19 vaccine or a placebo. The source was peripheral blood, collected in a trial of Ad26.COV2.S vaccine versus placebo. The CDR3 region has the DNA TGCGCCAGCAGCTTGGGACAGGGGGCATGGACTGAAGCTTTCTTT. Protein: CASSLGQGAWTEAFF.